This TCR beta chain comes out of a study of glioma-infiltrating T cells after dendritic cell vaccination. Study-level background: At biweekly intervals, patients got three intradermal dendritic cell vaccine injections.

The CDR3 loop spans 15 amino acids. In germline, CDR1 is SGDLS, CDR2 YYNGEE. V was shortened by 0 bases and J by 2 bases, with 12 bases between the two germline ends. This clone was counted once. TCRdb's table, derived via immunoSEQ multiplex PCR, lists solely in-frame clones and lacks some. The sample lists about 92,000 clones, more than 75% occurring once. The gene calls are TRBV9 and TRBJ2-7; possible D gene TRBD2, 6 bases. The material sequenced was blood, taken before dendritic cell vaccination. The receptor was isolated from a human donor with glioblastoma. CDR3 amino acids: CASSVEIGGAYEQYF. The DNA of the CDR3 is TGTGCCAGCAGCGTAGAAATCGGGGGTGCCTACGAGCAGTACTTC.